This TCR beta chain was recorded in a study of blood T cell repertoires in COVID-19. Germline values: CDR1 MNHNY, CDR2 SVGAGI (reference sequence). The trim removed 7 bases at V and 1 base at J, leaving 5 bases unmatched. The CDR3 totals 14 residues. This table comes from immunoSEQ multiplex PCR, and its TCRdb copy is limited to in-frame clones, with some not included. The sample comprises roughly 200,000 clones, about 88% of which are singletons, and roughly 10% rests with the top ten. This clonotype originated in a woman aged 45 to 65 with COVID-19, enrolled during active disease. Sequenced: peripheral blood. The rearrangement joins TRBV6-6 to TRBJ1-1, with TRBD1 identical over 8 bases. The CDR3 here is CASIKTGANTEAFF. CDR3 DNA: TGTGCCAGCATTAAGACAGGGGCGAACACTGAAGCTTTCTTT.